One and the same sample provided the 2 T cell receptor beta chains below, sequenced in a study of shared clonotypes between healthy human individuals. Sequencing used immunoSEQ multiplex PCR; TCRdb keeps in-frame clones, though not all of them. The sample shows about 340,000 clones, over 70% of them seen only once. Material: memory CD4+ T cells sorted from blood. Subset defined: CD45RA-negative fraction. All receptors derive from a man aged 25 to 40 in good health.

This chain uses TRBV6-5 with TRBJ2-1; no definite D call. Per germline, CDR1 MNHEY and CDR2 SVGAGI. Trimming removed 5 bases at V and 2 bases at J, with 7 bases between. The CDR3 runs to 13 residues. This CDR3 is CASSVPPYNEQFF. CDR3 in DNA: TGTGCCAGCAGTGTTCCCCCCTACAATGAGCAGTTCTTC.

This clone was seen a single time. The chain joins TRBV19 to TRBJ2-7; D might be TRBD1 (6 bases). Between the trimmed V and J ends, which lost 3 bases and 4 bases, there was a span of 10 bases. The CDR3 spans 13 residues. The germline V gene encodes CDR1 LNHDA and CDR2 SQIVND (reference sequence). CDR3 in DNA: TGTGCCAGTAGTATTGGGACATCATACGAGCAGTACTTC. Translation gives CASSIGTSYEQYF.